This TCR beta chain emerged from a study of blood T cell repertoires in COVID-19. The overall study: Both acute and convalescent COVID-19 samples were obtained from the United States, Italy and Spain. Sources were T cells, B-cell-depleted T cells, or PBMCs; the material itself was cDNA or gDNA.

The Seattle patients joined while their infection was active and were tracked longitudinally afterward. Profiling relied on immunoSEQ multiplex PCR, and the TCRdb table lists in-frame clones only, not all of them. Here the sample spans roughly 210,000 clones, 80% to 90% being singletons. Trimming took 2 bases from V and 4 from J, leaving 6 bases between them. The germline gives CDR1 SGHDT, CDR2 YYEEEE. This CDR3 spans 13 amino acids. The sample taken for sequencing was peripheral blood. This chain connects TRBV5-6 to TRBJ1-4; TRBD1 might be the D (6 bases). This TCR was recovered from a woman aged 80 or over with COVID-19, enrolled during active disease. Here the CDR3 DNA reads TGTGCCAGCAGCTTACAGGGTAATGAAAAACTGTTTTTT. Translation: CASSLQGNEKLFF. The complete variable domain, with remaining parts taken from reference TRBV5-6 and TRBJ1-4, reads DAGVTQSPTHLIKTRGQQVTLRCSPKSGHDTVSWYQQALGQGPQFIFQYYEEEERQRGNFPDRFSGHQFPNYSSELNVNALLLGDSALYLCASSLQGNEKLFFGSGTQLSVL.